Listed below are T cell receptor beta chains from one sample, sequenced in a study of shared clonotypes between healthy human individuals. Assay used: immunoSEQ multiplex PCR; TCRdb lists only in-frame clones, some missing. The sample carries 90,000 to 150,000 clones, 55% to 70% recorded once. Sequencing used memory CD8+ T cells sorted from blood. These receptor sequences come from a woman under 40 in good health. CDR3s include the opening cysteine and the closing phenylalanine or tryptophan. D genes are given only for firm matches. Expanded clones are given a class, and other clones once, few, many or no size at all.

TRBV7-8	-	TRBJ2-1	-	CASSSSGGPSSYNEQFF	TGTGCCAGCAGCTCTTCCGGGGGGCCCAGCTCCTACAATGAGCAGTTCTTC
TRBV7-8	-	TRBJ1-1	-	CASRPKTSGNTEAFF	TGTGCCAGCAGACCGAAAACGTCCGGGAACACTGAAGCTTTCTTT
TRBV10-1	-	TRBJ1-1	-	CASSRNRDTEAFF	TGCGCCAGCAGTAGAAACCGGGACACTGAAGCTTTCTTT
TRBV2	-	TRBJ2-7	-	CASSGPGSSINYEQYF	TGTGCCAGCAGTGGTCCTGGGTCTTCAATAAACTACGAGCAGTACTTC
TRBV2	-	TRBJ2-7	-	CASSVGSHNPYEQYF	TGTGCCAGCAGTGTAGGCTCCCATAACCCCTACGAGCAGTACTTC
TRBV6-1	-	TRBJ1-2	-	CASSEGSESYGYTF	TGTGCCAGCAGTGAAGGGAGTGAGAGCTATGGCTACACCTTC
TRBV5-1	-	TRBJ2-7	-	CASKGVLSRDEQYF	TGCGCCAGCAAGGGCGTCCTCTCAAGGGACGAGCAGTACTTC
TRBV9	-	TRBJ2-1	-	CASAEGPGTYNEQFF	TGTGCCAGCGCTGAGGGGCCCGGAACCTACAATGAGCAGTTCTTC
TRBV6-1	-	TRBJ2-5	TRBD2	CASSLVAGGLETQYF	TGTGCCAGCAGCCTCGTAGCGGGAGGGCTAGAGACCCAGTACTTC
TRBV28	-	TRBJ2-3	-	CASSSPPSLARTTDTQYF	TGTGCCAGCAGTTCACCGCCATCCTTAGCGCGAACCACAGATACGCAGTATTTT
TRBV6-6	-	TRBJ2-3	-	CASSYSPGEQDTQYF	TGTGCCAGCAGTTACTCACCAGGGGAGCAGGATACGCAGTATTTT
TRBV28	few	TRBJ2-3	-	CASSLGRWDTQYF	TGTGCCAGCAGCCTCGGGCGTTGGGATACGCAGTATTTT
TRBV19	-	TRBJ1-5	-	CASSMSGKGSRQPQHF	TGTGCCAGTAGTATGTCGGGAAAAGGCAGTAGACAGCCCCAGCATTTT
TRBV7-9	-	TRBJ2-7	TRBD1	CASSPGTGILYEQYF	TGTGCCAGCAGCCCAGGGACAGGGATCCTCTACGAGCAGTACTTC
TRBV7-9	-	TRBJ1-1	TRBD1	CASSLVWARGRDEAFF	TGTGCCAGCAGCTTAGTGTGGGCCAGGGGGAGAGATGAAGCTTTCTTT
TRBV2	-	TRBJ2-3	-	CASNFGSTDTQYF	TGTGCCAGCAATTTCGGGAGCACAGATACGCAGTATTTT
TRBV7-9	-	TRBJ2-1	-	CASSLVASSSSYNEQFF	TGTGCCAGCAGCTTAGTGGCTAGTTCTAGCTCCTACAATGAGCAGTTCTTC
TRBV19	-	TRBJ2-4	TRBD2	CASNDGLVMNIQYF	TGTGCCAGTAATGATGGACTAGTGATGAACATTCAGTACTTC
TRBV4-2	-	TRBJ2-7	-	CASSQSGHYEQYF	TGTGCCAGCAGCCAAAGCGGACACTACGAGCAGTACTTC
TRBV6-5	-	TRBJ2-2	-	CASSYSMGRNTGELFF	TGTGCCAGCAGTTACTCGATGGGCAGGAACACCGGGGAGCTGTTTTTT
TRBV10-3	-	TRBJ2-7	-	CAISEEQGSPYEQYF	TGTGCCATCAGTGAGGAACAGGGAAGTCCGTACGAGCAGTACTTC
TRBV4-1	-	TRBJ2-7	TRBD2	CASSPRDYIYYEQYF	TGCGCCAGCAGCCCCCGGGACTACATTTACTACGAGCAGTACTTC